This record looks at one TCR beta chain sequence and its context. This sample was taken from a study of T cells in narcolepsy. At the level of the study: Healthy controls were enrolled alongside patients with narcolepsy type 1 or type 2.

The method was immunoSEQ multiplex PCR; TCRdb's version includes in-frame clones alone and lacks a portion of them. The sample has around 24,000 clones, 81% seen once. Per germline, CDR1 GTSNPN and CDR2 SVGIG (reference sequence). CDR3 length: 13 amino acids. With 5 bases removed from V and 3 bases from J, the gap between germline ends came to 14 bases. The sequence was obtained from a human donor in good health. The chain uses TRBV30 and TRBJ2-7, with TRBD1 as a possible D gene (5 bases). The sample was memory (CD45RA-) CD4+ T cells from blood. CDR3 sequence reads: CAWGAKDGYEQYF. CDR3 DNA: TGTGCCTGGGGGGCAAAGGACGGCTACGAGCAGTACTTC.